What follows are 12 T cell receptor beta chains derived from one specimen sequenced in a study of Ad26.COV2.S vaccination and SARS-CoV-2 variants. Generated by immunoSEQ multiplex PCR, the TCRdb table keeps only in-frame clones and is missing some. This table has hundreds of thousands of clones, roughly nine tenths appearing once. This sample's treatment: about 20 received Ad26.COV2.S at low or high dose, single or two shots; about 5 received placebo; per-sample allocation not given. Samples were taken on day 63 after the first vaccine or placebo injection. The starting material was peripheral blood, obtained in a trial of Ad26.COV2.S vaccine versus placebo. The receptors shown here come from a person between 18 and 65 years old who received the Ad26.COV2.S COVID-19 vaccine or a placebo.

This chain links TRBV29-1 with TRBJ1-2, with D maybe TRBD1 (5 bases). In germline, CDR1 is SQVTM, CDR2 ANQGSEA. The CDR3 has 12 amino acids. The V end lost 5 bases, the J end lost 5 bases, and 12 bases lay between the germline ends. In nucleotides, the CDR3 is TGCAGCGTTCGGACCGAGGGGTATGGCTACACCTTC. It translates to CSVRTEGYGYTF.

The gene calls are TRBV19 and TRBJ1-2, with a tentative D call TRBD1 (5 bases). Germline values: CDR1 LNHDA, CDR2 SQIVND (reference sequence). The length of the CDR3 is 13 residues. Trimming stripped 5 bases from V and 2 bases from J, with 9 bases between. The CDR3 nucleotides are TGTGCCAGTAGTTCGGGGCGGAACTATGGCTACACCTTC. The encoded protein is CASSSGRNYGYTF.

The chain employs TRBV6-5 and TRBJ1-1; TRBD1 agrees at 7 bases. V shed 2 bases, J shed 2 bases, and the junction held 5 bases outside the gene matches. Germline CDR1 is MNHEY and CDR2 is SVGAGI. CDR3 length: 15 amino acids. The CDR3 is CASSYAGTVNTEAFF. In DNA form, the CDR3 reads TGTGCCAGCAGTTACGCCGGGACAGTTAACACTGAAGCTTTCTTT.

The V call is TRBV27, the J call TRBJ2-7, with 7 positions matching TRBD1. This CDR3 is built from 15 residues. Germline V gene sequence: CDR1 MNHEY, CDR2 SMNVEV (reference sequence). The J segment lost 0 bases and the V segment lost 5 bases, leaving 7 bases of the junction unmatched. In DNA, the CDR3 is TGTGCCAGCAGTCTGGGGACAGTCTTCTCCTACGAGCAGTACTTC. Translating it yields CASSLGTVFSYEQYF.

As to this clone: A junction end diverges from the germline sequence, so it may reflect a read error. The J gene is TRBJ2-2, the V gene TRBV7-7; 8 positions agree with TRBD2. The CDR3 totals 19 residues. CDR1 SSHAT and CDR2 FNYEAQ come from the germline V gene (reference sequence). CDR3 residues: CASSLRPGLAGLNTGELFF. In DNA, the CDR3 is TGTGCTAGCAGCTTACGCCCCGGGCTAGCGGGCTTGAACACCGGGGAGCTGTTTTTT.

CDR3 DNA sequence: TGTGCCAGTAGCACAGCGGGAGTGGGAGATACGCAGTATTTT. This gives the protein CASSTAGVGDTQYF. The chain is built from TRBV19 and TRBJ2-3; 8 bases map to TRBD2. The CDR3 has 14 amino acids. The trim removed 6 bases at V and 5 bases at J, leaving 7 bases unmatched. Per germline, CDR1 LNHDA and CDR2 SQIVND (reference sequence).

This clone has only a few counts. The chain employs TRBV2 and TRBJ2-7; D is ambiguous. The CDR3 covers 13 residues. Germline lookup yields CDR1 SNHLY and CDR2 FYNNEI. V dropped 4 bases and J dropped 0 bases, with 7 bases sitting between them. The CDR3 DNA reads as TGTGCCAGCAGTGTTCCGGGCTCCTACGAGCAGTACTTC. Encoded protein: CASSVPGSYEQYF.

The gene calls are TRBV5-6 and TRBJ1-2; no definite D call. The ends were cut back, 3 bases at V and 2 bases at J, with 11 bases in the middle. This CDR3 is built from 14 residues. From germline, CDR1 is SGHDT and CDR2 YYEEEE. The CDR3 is CASSSAMKNYGYTF. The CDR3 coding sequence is TGTGCCAGCAGCTCGGCTATGAAGAACTATGGCTACACCTTC. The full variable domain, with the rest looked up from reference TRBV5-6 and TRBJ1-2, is DAGVTQSPTHLIKTRGQQVTLRCSPKSGHDTVSWYQQALGQGPQFIFQYYEEEERQRGNFPDRFSGHQFPNYSSELNVNALLLGDSALYLCASSSAMKNYGYTFGSGTRLTVV.

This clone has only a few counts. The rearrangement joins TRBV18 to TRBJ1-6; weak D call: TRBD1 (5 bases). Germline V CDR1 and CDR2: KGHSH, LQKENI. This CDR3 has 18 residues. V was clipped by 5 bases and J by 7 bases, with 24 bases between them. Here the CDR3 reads CASSNQGTMSGGNSPLHF. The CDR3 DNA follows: TGTGCCAGCTCAAATCAAGGAACGATGTCGGGGGGGAATTCACCCCTCCACTTT. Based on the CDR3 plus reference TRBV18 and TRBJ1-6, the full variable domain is NAGVMQNPRHLVRRRGQEARLRCSPMKGHSHVYWYRQLPEEGLKFMVYLQKENIIDESGMPKERFSAEFPKEGPSILRIQQVVRGDSAAYFCASSNQGTMSGGNSPLHFGNGTRLTVT.

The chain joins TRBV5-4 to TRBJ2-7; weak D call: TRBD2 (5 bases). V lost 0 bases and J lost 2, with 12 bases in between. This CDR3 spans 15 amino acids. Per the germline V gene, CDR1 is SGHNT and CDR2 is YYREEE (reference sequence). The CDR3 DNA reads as TGTGCCAGCAGCTTGGTATGGTGGGGAGCCTACGAGCAGTACTTC. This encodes CASSLVWWGAYEQYF.

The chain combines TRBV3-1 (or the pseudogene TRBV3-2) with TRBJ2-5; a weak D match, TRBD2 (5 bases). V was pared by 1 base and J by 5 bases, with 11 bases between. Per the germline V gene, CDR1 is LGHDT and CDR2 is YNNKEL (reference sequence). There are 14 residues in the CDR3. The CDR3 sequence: CASSQVGRGETQYF. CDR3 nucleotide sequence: TGTGCCAGCAGCCAAGTTGGTAGAGGGGAGACCCAGTACTTC.

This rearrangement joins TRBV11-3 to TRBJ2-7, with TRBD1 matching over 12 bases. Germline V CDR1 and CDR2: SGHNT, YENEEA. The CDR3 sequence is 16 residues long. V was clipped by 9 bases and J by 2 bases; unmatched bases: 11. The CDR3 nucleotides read TGTGCCAGGGGGGGACAGGGGGCGAAGCAAACCTACGAGCAGTACTTC. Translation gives CARGGQGAKQTYEQYF.